The T cell receptor beta chain described here comes from a study of shared clonotypes between healthy human individuals. Participating donors were healthy, HIV-negative adults free of recent acute infections or vaccinations. This CDR3 is built from 13 residues. CDR1 is SQVTM and CDR2 is ANQGSEA in the germline V gene. Deletions cut 6 bases from V and 4 bases from J, with 16 bases between. A note on this clone: As yet, its antigen is unknown.

General study findings and limits: Sharing across four donors was highest in naive CD4 (roughly 5%) and lowest in memory CD8 (0.4%).

Produced via immunoSEQ multiplex PCR; TCRdb's table is partial and in-frame only. The sample contains about 2.5 million clones, about 90% of which appear only once. The sample taken for sequencing was naive CD4+ T cells from PBMCs. The subset: CD45RA+ positively selected. The TCR originated in a man younger than 30 in good health. Some clones in this sample may be carry-over from other donors' samples. The V call is TRBV29-1, the J call TRBJ2-7; perhaps TRBD2 as D (6 bases). The CDR3: CSVFQGGGYEQYF. The CDR3 coding sequence is TGCAGCGTATTCCAGGGAGGAGGGTACGAGCAGTACTTC.